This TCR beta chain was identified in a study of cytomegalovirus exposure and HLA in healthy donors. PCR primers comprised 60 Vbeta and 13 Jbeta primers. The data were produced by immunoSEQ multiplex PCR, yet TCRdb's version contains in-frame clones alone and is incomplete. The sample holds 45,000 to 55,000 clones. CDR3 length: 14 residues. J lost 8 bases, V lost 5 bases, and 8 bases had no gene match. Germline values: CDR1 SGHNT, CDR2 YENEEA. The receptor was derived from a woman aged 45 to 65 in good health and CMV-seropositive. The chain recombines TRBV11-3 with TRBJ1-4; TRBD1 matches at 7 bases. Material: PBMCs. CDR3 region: CASSHAQGGEKLFF. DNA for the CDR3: TGTGCCAGCAGCCATGCGCAGGGGGGCGAAAAACTGTTTTTT. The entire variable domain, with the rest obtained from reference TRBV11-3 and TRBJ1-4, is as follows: EAGVVQSPRYKIIEKKQPVAFWCNPISGHNTLYWYLQNLGQGPELLIRYENEEAVDDSQLPKDRFSAERLKGVDSTLKIQPAELGDSAVYLCASSHAQGGEKLFFGSGTQLSVL.